The count of the clone carrying this T cell receptor (beta chain) is one. Its antigen is currently unknown. The data are from a study of cytomegalovirus exposure and HLA in healthy donors. The PCR had 60 Vbeta and 13 Jbeta primers. Using immunoSEQ multiplex PCR, the repertoire was profiled, and TCRdb retains in-frame clones only, with some absent. The sample lists 100,000 or so clones; 80% were seen once. The V and J ends lost 4 bases and 4 bases respectively, with 21 bases between them. The CDR3 contains 17 residues. CDR1 is SGHRS and CDR2 is YFSETQ in the germline V gene. Regarding the study as a whole: The study labeled 150 or so TCR beta chains cytomegalovirus-associated. HLA restriction was apparent for most CMV-associated TCR beta chains in a later analysis.

The V gene is TRBV5-1, the J gene TRBJ2-1; D perhaps matches TRBD1 (5 bases). The receptor was isolated from a man aged 30-40 years in good health and CMV-seronegative. Material for sequencing was PBMCs. CDR3 in amino acids: CASSVAGREMEYNEQFF. For the CDR3, the DNA is TGCGCCAGCAGCGTGGCAGGGCGCGAGATGGAGTACAATGAGCAGTTCTTC.